The 25 T cell receptor beta chains below were found in one sample sequenced in a study of breast tumors, draining lymph nodes, adjacent tissues. Axillary draining lymph nodes of breast cancer patients supplied the node samples. TCRdb analysed the multiplex PCR reads with MiXCR anew, one entry per CDR3 protein. The sample yields 200,000 or so distinct CDR3 sequences, around a third seen once. Specimen: axillary lymph node tissue. The receptors here all came from a female donor with breast cancer. Some clones in this sample may be carry-over from other donors' samples.

This clonotype was picked up a small number of times. The rearrangement joins TRBV7-3 to TRBJ1-1; the D is unclear. Germline loops: CDR1 SGHTA, CDR2 FQGTGA. Trimming pared 5 bases from V and 0 bases from J, leaving 10 bases between. This CDR3 is built from 14 residues. The CDR3: CASSIGGMNTEAFF. The CDR3 region has the DNA TGTGCCAGCAGCATTGGAGGGATGAACACTGAAGCTTTCTTT.

This clonotype was seen at least ten times. J is TRBJ2-5 and V is TRBV12-3 or TRBV12-4; D is ambiguous. The CDR3 is 11 residues long. The ends were cut back, 1 base at V and 6 bases at J, with 3 bases in the middle. The CDR3 region has the DNA TGTGCCAGCAGTTTAGTGAAGACCCAGTACTTC. It is translated as CASSLVKTQYF.

This clonotype has at least ten counts. The chain couples TRBV12-3 or TRBV12-4 to TRBJ2-1, with TRBD1 matching 7 bases. The CDR3 runs 15 residues. V lost 6 bases to trimming and J lost 7 bases; unmatched junction nucleotides: 12. The CDR3 DNA sequence: TGTGCCAGCAGGCCCGAGGGGGCGAGGAGAAATGAGCAGTTCTTC. This encodes CASRPEGARRNEQFF.

This clonotype was observed at least ten times. The chain has TRBV5-6 and TRBJ2-5, with 10 positions matching TRBD2. With V trimmed by 0 bases and J by 2 bases, 1 base remained unmatched. Per germline, CDR1 SGHDT and CDR2 YYEEEE. The CDR3 is 15 residues long. For the CDR3, the DNA is TGTGCCAGCAGCTTGGCTAGCGGGGGACAAGAGACCCAGTACTTC. Amino acid sequence: CASSLASGGQETQYF. The entire variable domain, with the rest obtained from reference TRBV5-6 and TRBJ2-5, is as follows: DAGVTQSPTHLIKTRGQQVTLRCSPKSGHDTVSWYQQALGQGPQFIFQYYEEEERQRGNFPDRFSGHQFPNYSSELNVNALLLGDSALYLCASSLASGGQETQYFGPGTRLLVL.

Only a few counts were recorded for this clonotype. The genes are TRBV4-2 and TRBJ2-3; 10 nucleotides line up with TRBD2. CDR3 length: 19 residues. V shed 1 base and J 4 bases; nucleotides not matched to a gene: 14. In germline, CDR1 is LGHNA, CDR2 YNFKEQ. The CDR3: CASSQGVSGGATGADTQYF. The CDR3 region has the DNA TGTGCCAGCAGCCAAGGTGTCAGCGGGGGGGCCACAGGTGCAGATACGCAGTATTTT.

This clonotype was detected only a few times. A much larger clone lies a single base off, so this may be a read error. The chain links TRBV20-1 to TRBJ1-2, with TRBD1 as a possible D gene (5 bases). Germline CDR1 DFQATT, CDR2 SNEGSKA (reference sequence). There are 15 residues in the CDR3. Trimming stripped 0 bases from V and 4 bases from J, with 15 bases between. The CDR3 sequence is CSARDPQWDSYGYTF. DNA for the CDR3: TGCAGTGCTAGAGATCCTCAGTGGGACTCCTATGGCTACACCTTC.

This clonotype was observed a few times. A clone one base away is much larger, so this may be a read error. J is TRBJ2-1 and V is TRBV11-2; 7 bases are a match to TRBD1. Germline loops: CDR1 SGHAT, CDR2 FQNNGV. CDR3 size: 16 residues. Trimming cost V 5 bases and J 2 bases; bases outside gene matches: 9. In nucleotides, the CDR3 is TGTGCCAGCAGCCCTAGGGGGACAGCGACCTACAATGAGCAGTTCTTC. Protein: CASSPRGTATYNEQFF. The entire variable domain, with the rest obtained from reference TRBV11-2 and TRBJ2-1, is as follows: EAGVAQSPRYKIIEKRQSVAFWCNPISGHATLYWYQQILGQGPKLLIQFQNNGVVDDSQLPKDRFSAERLKGVDSTLKIQPAKLEDSAVYLCASSPRGTATYNEQFFGPGTRLTVL.

For this clonotype: It may be a read error: a sequence one base away is much more abundant. This CDR3 fails to terminate in the conserved phenylalanine or tryptophan, so it likely reflects a read error. The V call is TRBV6-5, the J call TRBJ2-1, with D uncertain. The V gene lost 2 bases and the J gene lost 3 bases, with 2 bases spanning the gap. CDR1 and CDR2 from the germline V gene are MNHEY and SVGAGI. This CDR3 has 12 amino acids. The CDR3 DNA follows: TGTGCCAGCAGTTACGGCTACAATGAGCAGTTCTCC. It is translated as CASSYGYNEQFS.

This clonotype was detected ten times or more. The junction departs from germline at one end; a sequencing error may be responsible. The chain joins TRBV5-4 to TRBJ2-1, with 7 bases fitting TRBD1. Germline V gene data show CDR1 as SGHNT and CDR2 as YYREEE (reference sequence). This CDR3 spans 12 amino acids. The CDR3 reads CASSLDRNEQFF. The CDR3 region has the DNA TGTGCCAGCAGTTTGGACAGGAATGAGCAGTTCTTC.

This clonotype showed up just a few times. A much bigger clone sits one base away, suggesting this may be a read error. V usage is TRBV12-3 or TRBV12-4 and J usage is TRBJ2-1, with unresolved D. The CDR3 is 11 amino acids. V lost 3 bases, J lost 15 bases, and 12 bases lay in between. The CDR3, as DNA: TGTGCCAGCAGTTTCGGGCAGGATCTGTTCTTC. Encoded protein: CASSFGQDLFF.

This clonotype was detected many times. The rearrangement joins TRBV12-3 or TRBV12-4 to TRBJ2-3; D assignment may be TRBD1 or TRBD2 (5 bases each). The ends were cut back, 3 bases at V and 0 bases at J, with 13 bases in the middle. The CDR3 covers 16 residues. CDR3 sequence reads: CASSFSTGLSTDTQYF. For the CDR3, the DNA is TGTGCCAGCAGTTTCTCAACAGGACTTAGCACAGATACGCAGTATTTT.

This chain links TRBV2 with TRBJ2-2; D not resolved. Germline V gene sequence: CDR1 SNHLY, CDR2 FYNNEI. V was cut by 5 bases and J by 1 base, with 2 bases left in between. This CDR3 comprises 12 residues. CDR3 nucleotide sequence: TGTGCCAGCAGTCGGAACACCGGGGAGCTGTTTTTT. Translated: CASSRNTGELFF. Filled out from reference TRBV2 and TRBJ2-2, the complete variable domain reads EPEVTQTPSHQVTQMGQEVILRCVPISNHLYFYWYRQILGQKVEFLVSFYNNEISEKSEIFDDQFSVERPDGSNFTLKIRSTKLEDSAMYFCASSRNTGELFFGEGSRLTVL.

As concerns this clonotype: Just one base apart from a much larger clone, this may be a read error. This chain connects TRBV20-1 to TRBJ1-6, with TRBD1 matching over 7 bases. This CDR3 region has 15 residues. CDR1 and CDR2 from the germline V gene are DFQATT and SNEGSKA (reference sequence). The CDR3 here is CSARDDRGLTSPLRF. In DNA, the CDR3 is TGCAGTGCTAGAGATGATAGGGGGCTTACTTCACCCCTCCGCTTT.

Worth noting for this clonotype: A much more abundant neighbour one base away suggests this may be a read error. As the CDR3 is not closed by the conserved phenylalanine or tryptophan, this likely results from a read error. The genes are TRBV6-5 and TRBJ2-7; a possible D gene is TRBD1 (6 bases). The CDR3 extends over 14 amino acids. V shed 7 bases and J shed 0 bases, with 13 bases lying between them. Germline V gene lookup returns CDR1 MNHEY and CDR2 SVGAGI. CDR3 nucleotide sequence: TGTGCCAGCAAAGACAGGACCCACTCCTACGAGCAGTACCTC. It specifies CASKDRTHSYEQYL.

The V gene is TRBV11-2, the J gene TRBJ2-1, with TRBD2 identical over 11 bases. The germline CDR1 and CDR2 sequences are SGHAT and FQNNGV. The CDR3 is made up of 18 amino acids. Trimming took 1 base from V and 5 from J; bases not matched to a gene: 10. The CDR3 DNA reads TGTGCCAGCAGCTTAGCTGAGTGGGCTAGCGGGAGGAACAATGAGCAGTTCTTC. Protein sequence: CASSLAEWASGRNNEQFF.

There are a few counts of this clonotype. As DNA, the CDR3 is TGTGCTAGTGGGTGCGAAAATGAGCAGTTCTTC. Protein sequence: CASGCENEQFF. The chain recombines TRBV12-5 with TRBJ2-1; D call uncertain. This CDR3 comprises 11 residues. Trimming removed 6 bases from V and 7 bases from J, with 7 bases in between. The germline V gene has CDR1 LGHNT and CDR2 FRNRAP.

Only a few counts were recorded for this clonotype. V and J are TRBV11-2 and TRBJ2-5; 8 positions match TRBD2. This CDR3 spans 17 amino acids. After removal of 1 base from V and 4 bases from J, the junction contained 11 bases not matched to a gene. Germline lookup yields CDR1 SGHAT and CDR2 FQNNGV. The CDR3 reads CASSLVGSGLAGETQYF. The CDR3 nucleotides read TGTGCCAGCAGCTTAGTCGGGAGTGGGCTAGCGGGAGAGACCCAGTACTTC.

Details on this clonotype: It is unclear where the CDR3 begins or ends on the DNA, so no DNA is shown, and the CDR3 is as TCRdb lists it. This chain uses TRBV24-1 with TRBJ1-4; the table's D call of TRBD1 was not tested on the DNA. The CDR3 adds up to 18 amino acids, both ends counted. Germline CDR1 and CDR2: KGHDR and SFDVKD. The CDR3 here is CATSDPGYEQFFGEKLFF.

In its sample, this clonotype was seen many times. The chain recombines TRBV14 with TRBJ1-3, with 7 bases matching TRBD1. The germline CDR1 and CDR2 sequences are SGHDN and FVKESK. CDR3 length equals 15 residues. Unmatched junction bases numbered 5, after V lost 6 bases and J lost 0 bases. The DNA of the CDR3 is TGTGCCAGCAGACTGACAGGGACCTCTGGAAACACCATATATTTT. Amino acid sequence: CASRLTGTSGNTIYF.

This clonotype was picked up many times. One end of the junction varies from germline; a read error may be responsible. This sequence joins TRBV30 and TRBJ2-5, with 8 bases fitting TRBD2. The CDR3 totals 12 residues. Germline assignment: CDR1 GTSNPN and CDR2 SVGIG (reference sequence). CDR3 nucleotides: TGTGCCTGGAGTGTATCCAGCGGGGGTTGGAACTTC. As protein: CAWSVSSGGWNF.

This clonotype was observed a handful of times. A much larger clone lies one base from this, so it may be a read error. The DNA for the CDR3 is TGCGCCGGCAGCCAAGAGGGAAATGAGCAGTTCTTC. Translation gives CAGSQEGNEQFF. This rearrangement joins TRBV4-1 to TRBJ2-1; tentatively, D is TRBD2 (5 bases). The germline V gene encodes CDR1 MGHRA and CDR2 YSYEKL. The CDR3 sequence is 12 residues long.

This clonotype has at least ten counts. This chain links TRBV3-1 with TRBJ2-4; possible D gene TRBD2, 5 bases. CDR3 length: 14 residues. The V end lost 2 bases, the J end lost 9 bases, and 14 bases lay between the germline ends. Germline CDR1 is LGHDT and CDR2 is YNNKEL (reference sequence). The CDR3 coding sequence is TGTGCCAGCAGCCAAAGGTCCGGGGTTGCCATTCAGTACTTC. This gives the protein CASSQRSGVAIQYF.

The chain combines TRBV2 with TRBJ1-4; TRBD1 aligns across 10 bases. Germline V gene sequence: CDR1 SNHLY, CDR2 FYNNEI. V trimming: 7 bases; J trimming: 8 bases; junction bases outside the gene matches: 10. The CDR3 totals 15 residues. The CDR3 DNA reads TGTGCCAGCATTTCCGGGACAGGGGAAGTAGAAAAACTGTTTTTT. This translates into CASISGTGEVEKLFF. The complete variable domain, with remaining parts taken from reference TRBV2 and TRBJ1-4, reads EPEVTQTPSHQVTQMGQEVILRCVPISNHLYFYWYRQILGQKVEFLVSFYNNEISEKSEIFDDQFSVERPDGSNFTLKIRSTKLEDSAMYFCASISGTGEVEKLFFGSGTQLSVL.

This clonotype was counted ten times or more. The V and J genes are TRBV5-1 and TRBJ2-1, with a weak D call TRBD1 (6 bases). V lost 2 bases and J lost 5, with 11 bases in between. The CDR3 sequence is 14 residues long. Germline CDR1 and CDR2: SGHRS and YFSETQ. For the CDR3, the DNA is TGCGCCAGCAGCTTCCGGGACACCCACAATGAGCAGTTCTTC. This gives the protein CASSFRDTHNEQFF.

This clonotype was seen ten or more times. The gene calls are TRBV5-1 and TRBJ2-3, with D possibly being TRBD1 (5 bases). The germline CDR1 and CDR2 sequences are SGHRS and YFSETQ. The CDR3 spans 14 residues. Trimming cost V 4 bases and J 5 bases, with 14 bases left between them. CDR3 coding DNA: TGCGCCAGCAGCGAGGATCAGGGTAGAGATACGCAGTATTTT. Its translation: CASSEDQGRDTQYF.